The 27 T cell receptor beta chains below come from one sample, sequenced in a study of shared clonotypes between healthy human individuals. Naivety among CD8 cells was defined by CD45RO negativity and positive CCR7 selection, thereby excluding terminally differentiated effector memory CD45RA+ cells. Assay used: immunoSEQ multiplex PCR; TCRdb lists only in-frame clones, some missing. The repertoire includes about 2 million clones, about 95% of them detected once, and around 1.1% sits in the top ten. The sequenced sample consisted of naive CD8+ T cells sorted from blood. These receptors came from a man younger than 30 in good health.

The chain uses TRBV5-1 and TRBJ2-1, with 13 bases lining up with TRBD2. This CDR3 comprises 17 residues. Trimming took 4 bases from V and 10 from J; bases not matched to a gene: 14. Germline V lookup: CDR1 SGHRS, CDR2 YFSETQ. This CDR3 is CASSVRTGLAGVKEQFF. CDR3 nucleotides: TGCGCCAGCAGCGTACGAACCGGACTAGCGGGGGTTAAGGAGCAGTTCTTC.

This chain connects TRBV7-9 to TRBJ1-3; no clear D gene. CDR3 length: 17 amino acids. CDR1 is SEHNR and CDR2 is FQNEAQ in the germline V gene (reference sequence). The ends were cut back, 2 bases at V and 0 bases at J, with 14 bases in the middle. Here the CDR3 reads CASSLTRGSLSGNTIYF. In DNA, the CDR3 is TGTGCCAGCAGCTTAACGCGGGGTAGTCTCTCTGGAAACACCATATATTTT.

The rearrangement joins TRBV7-9 to TRBJ1-1, with D uncertain. The germline V gene encodes CDR1 SEHNR and CDR2 FQNEAQ (reference sequence). Trimming stripped 1 base from V and 1 base from J, with 7 bases between. The CDR3 contains 14 residues. DNA of the CDR3: TGTGCCAGCAGCTTAGAACCCAGGAACACTGAAGCTTTCTTT. It codes for CASSLEPRNTEAFF.

This rearrangement joins TRBV13 to TRBJ2-7; 8 bases align to TRBD2. Trimming took 5 bases from V and 4 from J; bases not matched to a gene: 10. The germline gives CDR1 PRHDT, CDR2 FYEKMQ (reference sequence). The CDR3 is 15 residues long. CDR3 in DNA: TGTGCCAGCAGCCCCCAAAGCGGGAGCGGGTACGAGCAGTACTTC. It encodes CASSPQSGSGYEQYF.

The gene calls are TRBV7-9 and TRBJ2-5, with D possibly matching TRBD1 (6 bases). The CDR3 totals 13 residues. Trimming left V 6 bases short and J 3 bases short, with 11 bases between. Germline values: CDR1 SEHNR, CDR2 FQNEAQ (reference sequence). Here the CDR3 reads CASSHQGKETQYF. CDR3 sequence (DNA): TGTGCCAGCAGTCACCAGGGGAAAGAGACCCAGTACTTC.

The chain combines TRBV29-1 with TRBJ2-7; 7 bases map to TRBD1. The CDR3 sequence is 13 residues long. Germline V gene lookup returns CDR1 SQVTM and CDR2 ANQGSEA. Trimming took 7 bases from V and 2 from J; bases not matched to a gene: 8. The CDR3 bases are TGCAGCGCTGGGACCGGGACAGCCTACGAGCAGTACTTC. It encodes CSAGTGTAYEQYF.

The rearrangement links TRBV4-1 to TRBJ1-1, with a possible D match to TRBD1 (5 bases). Trimming stripped 0 bases from V and 4 bases from J, with 12 bases between. CDR1 and CDR2 from the germline V gene are MGHRA and YSYEKL. CDR3 length equals 15 residues. CDR3 DNA sequence: TGCGCCAGCAGCCAAGATACAGGTCCCCTCACTGAAGCTTTCTTT. Amino acids: CASSQDTGPLTEAFF.

This rearrangement joins TRBV2 to TRBJ2-5; 7 bases are shared with TRBD2. Trimming took 5 bases from V and 5 from J; bases not matched to a gene: 14. Germline V gene data show CDR1 as SNHLY and CDR2 as FYNNEI. This CDR3 has 16 residues. CDR3 DNA: TGTGCCAGCAGTTCCCTTGGGGAGGGCTTTGAGGAGACCCAGTACTTC. Its protein is CASSSLGEGFEETQYF.

The rearrangement links TRBV7-9 to TRBJ2-1, with D perhaps matching TRBD1 (8 bases). Germline V gene sequence: CDR1 SEHNR, CDR2 FQNEAQ (reference sequence). CDR3 length equals 16 residues. Trimming stripped 5 bases from V and 0 bases from J, with 14 bases between. CDR3 sequence reads: CASSPTGGGSYNEQFF. CDR3 DNA: TGTGCCAGCAGCCCTACAGGGGGGGGCTCCTACAATGAGCAGTTCTTC.

The chain has TRBV28 and TRBJ1-1; D unclear. This CDR3 has 18 residues. The germline V gene has CDR1 MDHEN and CDR2 SYDVKM. Between the trimmed V and J ends, which lost 2 bases and 11 bases, there was a span of 30 bases. CDR3 protein: CASSLRVWAVERPSGAFF. For the CDR3, the DNA is TGTGCCAGCAGTTTACGCGTCTGGGCGGTGGAACGCCCATCTGGGGCTTTCTTT.

The chain combines TRBV9 with TRBJ2-2; D uncertain. The CDR3 covers 12 residues. Trimming pared 4 bases from V and 7 bases from J, leaving 8 bases between. Germline CDR1 and CDR2: SGDLS and YYNGEE. In DNA form, the CDR3 reads TGTGCCAGCAGCCCTTGGTACGGGGAGCTGTTTTTT. It encodes CASSPWYGELFF. The full variable domain, rest sourced from reference TRBV9 and TRBJ2-2, is DSGVTQTPKHLITATGQRVTLRCSPRSGDLSVYWYQQSLDQGLQFLIQYYNGEERAKGNILERFSAQQFPDLHSELNLSSLELGDSALYFCASSPWYGELFFGEGSRLTVL.

This chain connects TRBV27 to TRBJ2-7, with D possibly matching TRBD2 (6 bases). With 3 bases removed from V and 5 bases from J, the gap between germline ends came to 14 bases. CDR1 is MNHEY, CDR2 SMNVEV, per germline (reference sequence). The CDR3 has 14 amino acids. CDR3 in DNA: TGTGCCAGCAGTTTTGGAGGGAGGATCCACGAGCAGTACTTC. This codes for CASSFGGRIHEQYF.

V gene TRBV11-1 combines with J gene TRBJ2-5, with 10 bases aligning to TRBD2. The CDR3 is made up of 19 amino acids. Germline CDR1 and CDR2: SGHAT and FQDESV (reference sequence). Trimming removed 1 base from V and 0 bases from J; junction bases left unmatched: 11. The CDR3 is CASSLGVLAGAPYQETQYF. Here the CDR3 DNA reads TGTGCCAGCAGCTTAGGGGTTCTAGCGGGGGCCCCGTACCAAGAGACCCAGTACTTC.

A single count supports this clone. The chain is built from TRBV6-5 and TRBJ2-5; TRBD2 matches 10 bases. Per the germline V gene, CDR1 is MNHEY and CDR2 is SVGAGI. This CDR3 contains 15 residues. Losses at the gene ends were 5 bases for V and 1 base for J; bases not matched to a gene: 4. In DNA form, the CDR3 reads TGTGCCAGCAGTAACCTAGCGGGAGTCCAAGAGACCCAGTACTTC. This sequence encodes CASSNLAGVQETQYF.

This chain connects TRBV18 to TRBJ2-2, with a possible D match to TRBD1 (6 bases). The ends were cut back, 3 bases at V and 1 base at J, with 9 bases in the middle. Germline loops: CDR1 KGHSH, CDR2 LQKENI. This CDR3 comprises 15 residues. This CDR3 is CASSPMDRNTGELFF. The CDR3 DNA reads TGTGCCAGCTCACCGATGGACAGGAACACCGGGGAGCTGTTTTTT.

The chain combines TRBV13 with TRBJ1-1; D remains unclear. The CDR3 covers 14 residues. Germline CDR1 and CDR2: PRHDT and FYEKMQ (reference sequence). V was clipped by 2 bases and J by 1 base, with 8 bases between them. CDR3 DNA sequence: TGTGCCAGCAGCTTAAGCGGTGCGAACACTGAAGCTTTCTTT. Its protein product is CASSLSGANTEAFF.

The CDR3 is CASSIEPGQPKYEQYF. CDR3 DNA sequence: TGTGCCAGTAGTATAGAACCGGGACAGCCAAAGTACGAGCAGTACTTC. V and J are TRBV19 and TRBJ2-7, with 7 bases identical to TRBD1. This CDR3 is 16 amino acids long. The germline V gene encodes CDR1 LNHDA and CDR2 SQIVND (reference sequence). V lost 0 bases, J lost 4 bases, and 9 bases stayed unmatched.

The chain carries TRBV29-1 and TRBJ1-2; D unclear. The germline V gene has CDR1 SQVTM and CDR2 ANQGSEA. The CDR3 consists of 11 residues. Trimming removed 6 bases at V and 3 bases at J, with 8 bases between. The CDR3 protein is CSVPWDYGYTF. CDR3 sequence (DNA): TGCAGCGTCCCCTGGGACTATGGCTACACCTTC.

For this clone: Different DNA sequences within this sample yield the same CDR3. The chain links TRBV5-1 to TRBJ2-7; 7 nucleotides agree with TRBD1. Germline CDR1 is SGHRS and CDR2 is YFSETQ. J was trimmed by 3 bases and V by 0 bases; bases with no gene match: 3. The CDR3 extends over 14 amino acids. The CDR3 protein is CASSLGTGGYEQYF. As DNA, the CDR3 is TGCGCCAGCAGCTTGGGGACAGGCGGCTACGAGCAGTACTTC.

The genes are TRBV4-3 and TRBJ2-1, with 9 bases lining up with TRBD2. Trimming removed 6 bases from V and 6 bases from J; junction bases left unmatched: 12. Germline V gives CDR1 LGHNA, CDR2 YSLEER. The CDR3 extends over 16 amino acids. The CDR3 nucleotides read TGCGCCAGCAGGAGTACCCCCGGGACTAGCTTCAATGAGCAGTTCTTC. This sequence encodes CASRSTPGTSFNEQFF.

The V gene is TRBV19, the J gene TRBJ2-5; 8 bases match TRBD1. After removal of 3 bases from V and 2 bases from J, the junction contained 8 bases not matched to a gene. CDR3 length: 16 residues. Per the germline V gene, CDR1 is LNHDA and CDR2 is SQIVND (reference sequence). The CDR3 is CASSMLGQAIQETQYF. The CDR3 DNA follows: TGTGCCAGTAGTATGTTGGGACAGGCCATTCAAGAGACCCAGTACTTC.

Only a few counts were recorded for this clone. This sequence joins TRBV13 and TRBJ2-1; no reliable D call. V lost 4 bases and J 0 bases, leaving 4 bases between the germline ends. Per germline, CDR1 PRHDT and CDR2 FYEKMQ (reference sequence). This CDR3 is built from 13 residues. The CDR3, as DNA: TGTGCCAGCAGCTCGAGCTCCTACAATGAGCAGTTCTTC. It translates to CASSSSSYNEQFF.

V gene TRBV29-1 combines with J gene TRBJ2-7; 11 bases fit TRBD1. The CDR3 has 15 amino acids. CDR1 is SQVTM and CDR2 is ANQGSEA in the germline V gene. V was clipped by 3 bases and J by 2 bases; unmatched bases: 6. CDR3 loop: CSVDGDRGNPYEQYF. Written as DNA, the CDR3 is TGCAGCGTTGACGGGGACAGGGGGAATCCCTACGAGCAGTACTTC.

V is TRBV13 and J is TRBJ2-1, with unresolved D. This CDR3 has 14 residues. Germline V gene lookup returns CDR1 PRHDT and CDR2 FYEKMQ (reference sequence). V lost 5 bases, J lost 6 bases, and 14 bases lay in between. The CDR3 DNA sequence: TGTGCCAGCAGCCTACTCTCCCCTTCCAATGAGCAGTTCTTC. Amino acids: CASSLLSPSNEQFF.

V is TRBV30 and J is TRBJ1-1; D may be TRBD1 (5 bases). Germline-derived CDR1 and CDR2 are GTSNPN and SVGIG (reference sequence). Trimming took off 0 bases at V and 8 bases at J, with 13 bases between the two ends. CDR3 length equals 13 residues. CDR3 protein: CAWSVGRGSEAFF. The CDR3 bases are TGTGCCTGGAGTGTGGGAAGGGGCAGCGAAGCTTTCTTT.

V usage is TRBV4-1 and J usage is TRBJ2-7; 9 bases align to TRBD2. Trimming removed 0 bases from V and 7 bases from J; junction bases left unmatched: 13. CDR3 length: 17 residues. Germline CDR1 is MGHRA and CDR2 is YSYEKL. The CDR3, as DNA: TGCGCCAGCAGCCAAGATCGTTCGTCCCTAGCGGGATGGGAGCAGTACTTC. Translation: CASSQDRSSLAGWEQYF.

This sequence joins TRBV5-6 and TRBJ2-7; D unresolved. The V gene lost 0 bases and the J gene lost 3 bases, with 10 bases spanning the gap. The germline V gene has CDR1 SGHDT and CDR2 YYEEEE. The CDR3 consists of 14 residues. The CDR3: CASSLGRLGYEQYF. The CDR3 DNA sequence: TGTGCCAGCAGCTTGGGGCGTTTAGGCTACGAGCAGTACTTC.